These T cell receptor beta chains were read from a single sample in a study of molecular identifiers for immune sequencing clone quantification. A single record per CDR3 protein comes from TCRdb applying MiXCR to the PCR reads. Of about 97,000 distinct CDR3 sequences in the sample, 24% are singletons; the top ten hold roughly 1%. The material sequenced was naive CD8+ T cells from blood, with Jurkat cell RNA spiked in. These receptors were collected from a human donor in good health. Some libraries in this study had Jurkat cell RNA spiked in. Each CDR3 is given with its conserved first and last residue.

j_call: TRBJ2-3
v_call: TRBV27
cdr3_aa: CASSLGVSGTTDTQYF

j_call: TRBJ2-4
v_call: TRBV27
cdr3_aa: CASSFYSSKNIQYF

j_call: TRBJ2-2
v_call: TRBV7-6
cdr3_aa: CASSLIASTGELFF

j_call: TRBJ2-7
v_call: TRBV5-4
cdr3_aa: CASSLGQGGTYEQYF

j_call: TRBJ2-1
v_call: TRBV6-5
cdr3_aa: CASRAPGTLWFNVQFF

j_call: TRBJ2-1
v_call: TRBV20-1
cdr3_aa: CSARNPGGYEQFF

j_call: TRBJ2-5
v_call: TRBV12-5
cdr3_aa: CASAQKVEETQYF

j_call: TRBJ2-7
v_call: TRBV20-1
cdr3_aa: CSAVTSGRYEQYF

j_call: TRBJ1-2
v_call: TRBV30
cdr3_aa: CAWSVGRFNFGYTF

j_call: TRBJ2-3
v_call: TRBV19
cdr3_aa: CASSPRLVAGGADTQYF

j_call: TRBJ2-3
v_call: TRBV7-3
cdr3_aa: CASSQLVADTQYF

j_call: TRBJ2-7
v_call: TRBV7-2
cdr3_aa: CASSSRDPVYEQYF

j_call: TRBJ2-3
v_call: TRBV7-6
cdr3_aa: CASSLVGAVTDTQYF

j_call: TRBJ1-5
v_call: TRBV6-2/TRBV6-3
cdr3_aa: CASSYSGTGRDQPQHF

j_call: TRBJ2-7
v_call: TRBV19
cdr3_aa: CASSIWAVASVYEQYF

j_call: TRBJ2-7
v_call: TRBV7-8
cdr3_aa: CASRTTGRSYEQYF

j_call: TRBJ2-2
v_call: TRBV27
cdr3_aa: CASSLIQVGGTGELFF

j_call: TRBJ1-4
v_call: TRBV30
cdr3_aa: CAWIRADEKLFF

j_call: TRBJ2-7
v_call: TRBV7-2
cdr3_aa: CASSLPTGHEQYF

j_call: TRBJ2-7
v_call: TRBV6-5
cdr3_aa: CASREGLLDYEQYF

j_call: TRBJ1-1
v_call: TRBV2
cdr3_aa: CATPQTGLNTEAFF

j_call: TRBJ1-2
v_call: TRBV29-1
cdr3_aa: CSVEDPGTGGHYGYTF

j_call: TRBJ2-5
v_call: TRBV12-3/TRBV12-4
cdr3_aa: CASRPGLTEETQYF

j_call: TRBJ2-7
v_call: TRBV10-3
cdr3_aa: CAISESLATYEQYF

j_call: TRBJ2-3
v_call: TRBV11-2
cdr3_aa: CASSWFEGLAGTDTQYF

j_call: TRBJ2-3
v_call: TRBV5-6
cdr3_aa: CASTRLAGASTDTQYF

j_call: TRBJ2-3
v_call: TRBV7-2
cdr3_aa: CASSVLAGGAGDTQYF

j_call: TRBJ2-2
v_call: TRBV12-3/TRBV12-4
cdr3_aa: CASLNTGELFF

j_call: TRBJ1-1
v_call: TRBV6-2/TRBV6-3
cdr3_aa: CASRPARQRANTEAFF

j_call: TRBJ2-1
v_call: TRBV27
cdr3_aa: CASSYQAGVYNEQFF

j_call: TRBJ2-2
v_call: TRBV12-3/TRBV12-4
cdr3_aa: CASSFHGTSVTGELFF

j_call: TRBJ2-7
v_call: TRBV7-6
cdr3_aa: CASKDISSYEQYF

j_call: TRBJ1-1
v_call: TRBV4-1
cdr3_aa: CASSQDVPDISETFF

j_call: TRBJ1-1
v_call: TRBV12-3/TRBV12-4
cdr3_aa: CASSPGMNTEAFF

j_call: TRBJ2-7
v_call: TRBV30
cdr3_aa: CAWSVSPWHEQYF

j_call: TRBJ2-5
v_call: TRBV4-3
cdr3_aa: CASSQGLGGETQYF

j_call: TRBJ1-1
v_call: TRBV6-5
cdr3_aa: CASSYVGAEAFF

j_call: TRBJ1-4
v_call: TRBV7-2
cdr3_aa: CASSLEWQGSTNEKLFF

j_call: TRBJ2-7
v_call: TRBV20-1
cdr3_aa: CSARLRTSGYAQSF

j_call: TRBJ1-5
v_call: TRBV27
cdr3_aa: CASSFGGNQPQHF

j_call: TRBJ2-1
v_call: TRBV12-3/TRBV12-4
cdr3_aa: CASSFSEQFF

j_call: TRBJ2-5
v_call: TRBV9
cdr3_aa: CASSVAGREGETQYF

j_call: TRBJ2-4
v_call: TRBV4-1
cdr3_aa: CASSHETGTPENIQYF

j_call: TRBJ2-7
v_call: TRBV5-6
cdr3_aa: CASSLVGFYEQYF

j_call: TRBJ2-5
v_call: TRBV10-3
cdr3_aa: CAISASTEDQETQYF

j_call: TRBJ2-1
v_call: TRBV5-6
cdr3_aa: CASSLGNNEQLF

j_call: TRBJ2-7
v_call: TRBV24-1
cdr3_aa: CATSDRTATYEQYF

j_call: TRBJ2-5
v_call: TRBV4-3
cdr3_aa: CASSPGTGAGETQYF